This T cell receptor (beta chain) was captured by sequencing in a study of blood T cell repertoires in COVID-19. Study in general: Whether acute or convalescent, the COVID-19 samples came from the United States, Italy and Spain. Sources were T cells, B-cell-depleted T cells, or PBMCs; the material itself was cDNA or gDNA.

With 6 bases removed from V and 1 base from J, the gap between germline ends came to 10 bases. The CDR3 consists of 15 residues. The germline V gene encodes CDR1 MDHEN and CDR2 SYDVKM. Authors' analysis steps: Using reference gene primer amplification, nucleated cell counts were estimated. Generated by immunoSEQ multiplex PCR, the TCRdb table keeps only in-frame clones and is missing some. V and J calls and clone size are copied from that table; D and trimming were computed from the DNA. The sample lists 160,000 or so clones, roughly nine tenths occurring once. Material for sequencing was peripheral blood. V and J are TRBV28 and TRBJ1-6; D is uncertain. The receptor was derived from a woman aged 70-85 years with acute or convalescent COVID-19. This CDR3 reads CASRSAVSYNSPLHF. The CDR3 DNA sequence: TGTGCCAGCAGGTCGGCGGTGTCCTATAATTCACCCCTCCACTTT.